What follows describes a single T cell receptor (beta chain). The antigen is undetermined. This sample stems from a study of radiation and T cells in renal cell carcinoma. Overall study findings and caveats: Top tumor clonotypes rose in blood 2 weeks post-radiation, then contracted.

TCRdb's copy holds only in-frame clones and misses some; the assay was immunoSEQ multiplex PCR. The table lists about 150,000 clones, roughly 89% of them singletons. CDR1 and CDR2 (germline): LNHDA, SQIVND (reference sequence). Trimming took 5 bases from V and 5 from J, leaving 12 bases between them. This CDR3 contains 13 residues. Time point noted: blood 2 weeks post-SBRT. As to treatment: 15 Gy SBRT to primary tumor, nephrectomy 4 weeks later. The sample here was blood, taken from a patient whose treatment included radiotherapy and nephrectomy. The receptor comes from a woman in her forties or fifties with renal cell carcinoma. The chain recombines TRBV19 with TRBJ2-5; no clear D. The CDR3 bases are TGTGCCAGTAGTGAGGCAGCCAGGGAGACCCAGTACTTC. This encodes CASSEAARETQYF.